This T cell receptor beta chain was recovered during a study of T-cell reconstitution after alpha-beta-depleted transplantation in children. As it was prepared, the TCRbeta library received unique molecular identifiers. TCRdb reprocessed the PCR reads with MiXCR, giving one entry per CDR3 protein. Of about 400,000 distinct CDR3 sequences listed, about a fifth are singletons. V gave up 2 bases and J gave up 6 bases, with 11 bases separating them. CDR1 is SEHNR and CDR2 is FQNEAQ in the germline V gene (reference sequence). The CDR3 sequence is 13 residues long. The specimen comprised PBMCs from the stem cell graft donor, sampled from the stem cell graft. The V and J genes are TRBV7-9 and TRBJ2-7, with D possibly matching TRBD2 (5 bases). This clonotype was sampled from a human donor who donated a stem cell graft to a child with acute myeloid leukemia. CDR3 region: CASSLSIGLEQYF. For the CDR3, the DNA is TGTGCCAGCAGCTTAAGCATTGGACTCGAGCAGTACTTC.